Following are 25 T cell receptor beta chains from one sample sequenced in a study of cytomegalovirus exposure and HLA in healthy donors. 13 Jbeta primers and 60 Vbeta primers were used for the PCR. Produced via immunoSEQ multiplex PCR; TCRdb's table is partial and in-frame only. Found here are some 170,000 clones, more than 60% of them singletons; the top ten hold 3.5% to 5%. Sequencing was done on a sample of PBMCs. The source of these receptors is a man between 35 and 55 years old in good health and CMV-seronegative.

This rearrangement joins TRBV4-1 to TRBJ2-3; D might be TRBD2 (6 bases). Trimming took off 4 bases at V and 0 bases at J, with 20 bases between the two ends. Germline V gene sequence: CDR1 MGHRA, CDR2 YSYEKL. The CDR3 has 18 residues. For the CDR3, the DNA is TGCGCCAGCAGCCTGATCTATGGGGCGGCGGGGAGCACAGATACGCAGTATTTT. It translates to CASSLIYGAAGSTDTQYF.

The chain carries TRBV30 and TRBJ2-3, with 10 bases fitting TRBD1. Germline CDR1 reads GTSNPN; CDR2 reads SVGIG (reference sequence). The trim removed 2 bases at V and 2 bases at J, leaving 4 bases unmatched. The CDR3 contains 15 residues. CDR3 amino acids: CAWSRGQGSTDTQYF. DNA for the CDR3: TGTGCCTGGAGTCGGGGACAGGGGTCCACAGATACGCAGTATTTT. Full variable domain (rest looked up from reference TRBV30 and TRBJ2-3): SQTIHQWPATLVQPVGSPLSLECTVEGTSNPNLYWYRQAAGRGLQLLFYSVGIGQISSEVPQNLSASRPQDRQFILSSKKLLLSDSGFYLCAWSRGQGSTDTQYFGPGTRLTVL.

This chain joins TRBV6-1 and TRBJ2-3, with 11 bases matching TRBD1. The CDR3 sequence is 13 residues long. CDR1 and CDR2 from the germline V gene are MNHNS and SASEGT. Trimming took 7 bases from V and 6 from J; bases not matched to a gene: 3. The CDR3 is CASTGDRGDTQYF. In DNA form, the CDR3 reads TGTGCCAGCACCGGGGACAGGGGGGATACGCAGTATTTT.

This chain uses TRBV7-9 with TRBJ1-4; 7 bases align to TRBD1. V shed 6 bases, J shed 3 bases, and the junction held 10 bases outside the gene matches. The germline CDR1 and CDR2 sequences are SEHNR and FQNEAQ (reference sequence). This CDR3 is built from 16 residues. The CDR3 coding sequence is TGTGCCAGCAGTTCACCCAAGACAGGGCCTAATGAAAAACTGTTTTTT. Translated: CASSSPKTGPNEKLFF.

The CDR3 spells CAWRDSGQLTDTQYF. DNA for the CDR3: TGTGCCTGGAGGGATTCGGGACAGCTCACAGATACGCAGTATTTT. The chain employs TRBV30 and TRBJ2-3; 7 bases map to TRBD1. Trimming took 3 bases from V and 2 from J; bases not matched to a gene: 8. CDR3 length: 15 residues. The V gene's germline CDR1 is GTSNPN and CDR2 SVGIG (reference sequence).

V and J are TRBV27 and TRBJ2-7; possibly TRBD1 for D (5 bases). Germline assignment: CDR1 MNHEY and CDR2 SMNVEV (reference sequence). The germline V and J ends were trimmed by 5 bases and 3 bases, with 14 bases remaining between them. The CDR3 is 14 residues long. The CDR3 sequence is CASSPGQGNYEQYF. DNA of the CDR3: TGTGCCAGCAGTCCCGGACAAGGGAACTACGAGCAGTACTTC.

The CDR3 DNA reads as TGTGCCAGCAGCGTAGGGTCGATGAGGCACGAGCAGTACTTC. It translates to CASSVGSMRHEQYF. The chain couples TRBV9 to TRBJ2-7; D remains ambiguous. V lost 0 bases to trimming and J lost 5 bases, with 12 bases between them. Germline V gene data show CDR1 as SGDLS and CDR2 as YYNGEE. CDR3 size: 14 residues.

The J gene is TRBJ1-2, the V gene TRBV2; 8 positions agree with TRBD1. Germline values: CDR1 SNHLY, CDR2 FYNNEI. V trimming: 6 bases; J trimming: 7 bases; junction bases outside the gene matches: 7. The CDR3 runs 13 residues. CDR3 in DNA: TGTGCCAGCAGGGCCGACAGGGGTGGTGGCTACACCTTC. Protein product: CASRADRGGGYTF.

The CDR3: CASSPRSFNGEAFF. CDR3 sequence (DNA): TGTGCCAGCAGTCCCCGGAGTTTTAATGGTGAAGCTTTCTTT. This chain joins TRBV6-1 and TRBJ1-1; D is undetermined. The CDR3 contains 14 residues. V was shortened by 5 bases and J by 7 bases, with 17 bases between the two germline ends. The germline CDR1 and CDR2 sequences are MNHNS and SASEGT.

The chain links TRBV7-3 to TRBJ2-1, with D possibly being TRBD2 (6 bases). Trimming removed 5 bases at V and 1 base at J, with 12 bases between. The length of the CDR3 is 15 residues. Per the germline V gene, CDR1 is SGHTA and CDR2 is FQGTGA. The CDR3 sequence: CASSARTTSYNEQFF. The CDR3 DNA reads TGTGCCAGCAGCGCAAGGACTACATCCTACAATGAGCAGTTCTTC. Using reference TRBV7-3 and TRBJ2-1 for the parts outside the CDR3, the full variable domain is GAGVSQTPSNKVTEKGKYVELRCDPISGHTALYWYRQSLGQGPEFLIYFQGTGAADDSGLPNDRFFAVRPEGSVSTLKIQRTERGDSAVYLCASSARTTSYNEQFFGPGTRLTVL.

This chain connects TRBV7-9 to TRBJ2-1; a possible D gene is TRBD1 (6 bases). Per the germline V gene, CDR1 is SEHNR and CDR2 is FQNEAQ (reference sequence). This CDR3 has 13 amino acids. Deletions cut 6 bases from V and 9 bases from J, with 15 bases between. The CDR3 spells CASSLPGALEQFF. CDR3 coding DNA: TGTGCCAGCAGTCTACCAGGGGCACTTGAGCAGTTCTTC. Combining the CDR3 with reference TRBV7-9 and TRBJ2-1 gives the whole variable domain DTGVSQNPRHKITKRGQNVTFRCDPISEHNRLYWYRQTLGQGPEFLTYFQNEAQLEKSRLLSDRFSAERPKGSFSTLEIQRTEQGDSAMYLCASSLPGALEQFFGPGTRLTVL.

V usage is TRBV4-1 and J usage is TRBJ1-2; TRBD1 matches at 7 bases. After removal of 1 base from V and 2 bases from J, the junction contained 4 bases not matched to a gene. This CDR3 has 15 residues. The germline gives CDR1 MGHRA, CDR2 YSYEKL. CDR3 nucleotides: TGCGCCAGCAGCCAAGGAATGGACAGGAACTATGGCTACACCTTC. Translated, it gives CASSQGMDRNYGYTF.

This chain uses TRBV7-9 with TRBJ1-3; 7 positions agree with TRBD1. The J segment lost 0 bases and the V segment lost 3 bases, leaving 8 bases of the junction unmatched. CDR1 is SEHNR and CDR2 is FQNEAQ in the germline V gene (reference sequence). The CDR3 runs to 17 residues. As DNA, the CDR3 is TGTGCCAGCAGCTTTAATTTCAGGGGGTTCTCTGGAAACACCATATATTTT. Amino acid sequence: CASSFNFRGFSGNTIYF.

V is TRBV30 and J is TRBJ2-7, with a possible D match to TRBD2 (6 bases). This CDR3 contains 13 residues. The germline gives CDR1 GTSNPN, CDR2 SVGIG (reference sequence). V lost 7 bases to trimming and J lost 7 bases, with 20 bases between them. In DNA, the CDR3 is TGTGCCTCCGGGAGCTCTGCCTGGGGGGAGCAGTACTTC. Residues: CASGSSAWGEQYF.

This chain links TRBV9 with TRBJ2-1; D remains ambiguous. The CDR3 has 15 amino acids. V gave up 0 bases and J gave up 3 bases, with 10 bases separating them. Germline V gene sequence: CDR1 SGDLS, CDR2 YYNGEE. This chain's CDR3 is CASSVGGPSYNEQFF. CDR3 nucleotide sequence: TGTGCCAGCAGCGTAGGAGGCCCCAGCTACAATGAGCAGTTCTTC.

The chain carries TRBV28 and TRBJ2-7, with 8 bases aligning to TRBD2. V shed 5 bases, J shed 2 bases, and the junction held 5 bases outside the gene matches. CDR3 length equals 14 residues. CDR1 and CDR2 (germline): MDHEN, SYDVKM. CDR3 nucleotide sequence: TGTGCCAGCAGTACTGGACTAGCACCCTACGAGCAGTACTTC. Translating gives CASSTGLAPYEQYF.

V is TRBV29-1 and J is TRBJ2-3, with D possibly being TRBD2 (6 bases). Germline V gene lookup returns CDR1 SQVTM and CDR2 ANQGSEA. Trimming took 7 bases from V and 0 from J, leaving 8 bases between them. This CDR3 is 12 amino acids long. The CDR3 DNA reads as TGCAGCGCCGGGACTAGCACAGATACGCAGTATTTT. It codes for CSAGTSTDTQYF.

A few counts support this clone. V and J are TRBV11-2 and TRBJ1-6; D is unclear. Trimming took off 0 bases at V and 6 bases at J, with 15 bases between the two ends. The CDR3 extends over 17 amino acids. Germline V CDR1 and CDR2: SGHAT, FQNNGV. CDR3 sequence: CASSLEVRRRPNSPLHF. The CDR3 region has the DNA TGTGCCAGCAGCTTAGAAGTGAGGAGGAGACCTAATTCACCCCTCCACTTT. Using reference TRBV11-2 and TRBJ1-6 for the parts outside the CDR3, the full variable domain is EAGVAQSPRYKIIEKRQSVAFWCNPISGHATLYWYQQILGQGPKLLIQFQNNGVVDDSQLPKDRFSAERLKGVDSTLKIQPAKLEDSAVYLCASSLEVRRRPNSPLHFGNGTRLTVT.

The V gene is TRBV30, the J gene TRBJ1-5; D remains unclear. The germline gives CDR1 GTSNPN, CDR2 SVGIG (reference sequence). The CDR3 totals 14 residues. The V end was cut by 4 bases, the J end by 5 bases, with 15 bases between. CDR3 region: CAWTPAGDDQPQHF. Written as DNA, the CDR3 is TGTGCCTGGACTCCGGCGGGAGATGATCAGCCCCAGCATTTT.

On this clone: Other nucleotide sequences in the sample specify the same CDR3. The chain carries TRBV11-3 and TRBJ1-1; D not resolved. Germline-derived CDR1 and CDR2 are SGHNT and YENEEA. V was pared by 1 base and J by 1 base, with 4 bases between. The CDR3 covers 13 residues. CDR3 sequence (DNA): TGTGCCAGCAGCTTAGTCAGGAACACTGAAGCTTTCTTT. It specifies CASSLVRNTEAFF.

V is TRBV6-6 and J is TRBJ2-5; maybe TRBD1 (6 bases). The V gene lost 8 bases and the J gene lost 1 base, with 14 bases spanning the gap. CDR1 is MNHNY and CDR2 is SVGAGI in the germline V gene (reference sequence). CDR3 size: 14 residues. CDR3 sequence (DNA): TGTGCCAGCCGAAAGGGACAAGTCCAAGAGACCCAGTACTTC. Its translation is CASRKGQVQETQYF.

V gene TRBV30 combines with J gene TRBJ2-7, with D possibly matching TRBD1 (6 bases). Trimming removed 0 bases from V and 13 bases from J, with 13 bases in between. Germline V gene sequence: CDR1 GTSNPN, CDR2 SVGIG (reference sequence). The CDR3 extends over 11 amino acids. The CDR3 loop is CAWSVKGTPYF. CDR3 in DNA: TGTGCCTGGAGTGTAAAAGGGACACCCTACTTC.

V usage is TRBV7-9 and J usage is TRBJ2-7, with D perhaps TRBD1 (6 bases). The V gene lost 5 bases and the J gene lost 3 bases, with 14 bases spanning the gap. Germline V gives CDR1 SEHNR, CDR2 FQNEAQ (reference sequence). CDR3 length: 14 amino acids. The CDR3 is CASSPRGSYYEQYF. The CDR3 DNA reads TGTGCCAGCAGCCCTAGGGGGTCCTACTACGAGCAGTACTTC.

The rearrangement uses TRBV7-6 and TRBJ2-5, with TRBD2 as a possible D gene (6 bases). This CDR3 is 16 amino acids long. Between the trimmed V and J ends, which lost 1 base and 0 bases, there was a span of 12 bases. Germline V gene lookup returns CDR1 SGHVS and CDR2 FNYEAQ. CDR3 sequence reads: CASSLGVSGHQETQYF. The CDR3 coding sequence is TGTGCCAGCAGCTTAGGGGTTAGCGGCCACCAAGAGACCCAGTACTTC.

The chain has TRBV9 and TRBJ1-2; TRBD1 agrees at 11 bases. The CDR3 spans 14 residues. The germline V gene has CDR1 SGDLS and CDR2 YYNGEE. The V and J ends lost 4 bases and 5 bases, in that order; junction bases with no gene match: 4. CDR3 in DNA: TGTGCCAGCAGCACGGGACAGGGGGTGTATGGCTACACCTTC. It codes for CASSTGQGVYGYTF.